This TCR beta chain is drawn from a study of blood T cell repertoires in COVID-19. Study-wide background: Both acute and convalescent COVID-19 samples were obtained from the United States, Italy and Spain. T cells, B-cell-depleted T cells, or PBMCs supplied cDNA or gDNA.

Original handling: Quantification of nucleated cells was approximated via reference gene primer amplification. Only in-frame clones appear in the TCRdb table, and some are missing; sequencing was by immunoSEQ multiplex PCR. V and J calls and clone size are given by that table; D and trimming were obtained from the DNA. The table lists around 120,000 clones, 70% to 80% of them singletons, with roughly 19% in the top ten. The length of the CDR3 is 15 residues. CDR1 and CDR2 (germline): SNHLY, FYNNEI. The ends were cut back, 2 bases at V and 6 bases at J, with 16 bases in the middle. The sequence was collected from a man aged 70-80 years with active or convalescent COVID-19. Sequencing was performed on peripheral blood. V is TRBV2 and J is TRBJ1-2; D is undetermined. The CDR3 here is CASSEQARPNDGYTF. The CDR3 bases are TGTGCCAGCAGTGAACAGGCCAGGCCAAACGATGGCTACACCTTC.